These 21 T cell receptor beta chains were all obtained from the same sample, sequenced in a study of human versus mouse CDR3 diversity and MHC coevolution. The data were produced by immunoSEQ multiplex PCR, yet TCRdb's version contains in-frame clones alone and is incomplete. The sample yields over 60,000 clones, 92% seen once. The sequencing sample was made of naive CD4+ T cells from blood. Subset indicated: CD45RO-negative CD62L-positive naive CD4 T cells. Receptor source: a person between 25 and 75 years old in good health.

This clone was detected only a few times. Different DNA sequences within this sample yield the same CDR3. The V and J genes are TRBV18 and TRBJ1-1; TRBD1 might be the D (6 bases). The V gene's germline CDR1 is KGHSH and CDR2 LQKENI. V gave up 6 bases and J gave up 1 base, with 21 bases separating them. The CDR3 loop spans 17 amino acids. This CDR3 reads CASSAGGGGIKNTEAFF. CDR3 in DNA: TGTGCCAGCTCCGCGGGTGGGGGCGGCATCAAGAACACTGAAGCTTTCTTT.

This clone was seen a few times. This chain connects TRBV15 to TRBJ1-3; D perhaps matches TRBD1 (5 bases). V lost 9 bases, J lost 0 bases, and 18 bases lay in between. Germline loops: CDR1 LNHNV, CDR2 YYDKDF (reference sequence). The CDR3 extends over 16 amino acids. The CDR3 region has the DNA TGTGCCACTAGTCCTGGAGGGGCACCCTCTGGAAACACCATATATTTT. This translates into CATSPGGAPSGNTIYF.

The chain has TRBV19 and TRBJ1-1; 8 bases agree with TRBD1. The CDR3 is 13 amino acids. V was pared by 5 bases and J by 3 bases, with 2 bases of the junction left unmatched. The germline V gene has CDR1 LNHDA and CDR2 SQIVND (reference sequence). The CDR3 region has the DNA TGTGCCAGTAGTTACAGGGGGTACACTGAAGCTTTCTTT. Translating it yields CASSYRGYTEAFF.

The CDR3 region has the DNA TGTGCCATCAGTGGGGACAGGGCTGCTCTGAAAGGTCAGCCCCAGCATTTT. This encodes CAISGDRAALKGQPQHF. V gene TRBV10-3 combines with J gene TRBJ1-5; TRBD1 matches at 9 bases. This CDR3 is 17 amino acids long. The germline V gene has CDR1 ENHRY and CDR2 SYGVKD. Losses at the gene ends were 4 bases for V and 6 bases for J; bases not matched to a gene: 13.

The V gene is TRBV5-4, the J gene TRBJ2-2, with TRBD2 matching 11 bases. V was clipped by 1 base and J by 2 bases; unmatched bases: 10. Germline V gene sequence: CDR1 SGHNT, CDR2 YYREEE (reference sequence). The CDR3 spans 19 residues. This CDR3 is CASSLRLAGGRINTGELFF. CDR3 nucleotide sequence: TGTGCCAGCAGCTTGCGGCTAGCGGGGGGTAGGATTAACACCGGGGAGCTGTTTTTT.

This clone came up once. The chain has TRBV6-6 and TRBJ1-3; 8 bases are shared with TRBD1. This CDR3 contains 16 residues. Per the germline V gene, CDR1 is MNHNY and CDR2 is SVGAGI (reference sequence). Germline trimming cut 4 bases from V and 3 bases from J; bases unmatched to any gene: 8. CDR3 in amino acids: CASSSRQGFGGNTIYF. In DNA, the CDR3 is TGTGCCAGCAGTTCCCGACAGGGGTTTGGTGGAAACACCATATATTTT.

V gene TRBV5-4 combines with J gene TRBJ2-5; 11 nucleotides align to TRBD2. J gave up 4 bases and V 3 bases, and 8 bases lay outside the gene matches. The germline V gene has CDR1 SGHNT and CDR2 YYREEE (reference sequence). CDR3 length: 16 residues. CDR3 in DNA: TGTGCCAGCAGCTCCGGGACTAGCGGAGGGGGAGAGACCCAGTACTTC. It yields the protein CASSSGTSGGGETQYF.

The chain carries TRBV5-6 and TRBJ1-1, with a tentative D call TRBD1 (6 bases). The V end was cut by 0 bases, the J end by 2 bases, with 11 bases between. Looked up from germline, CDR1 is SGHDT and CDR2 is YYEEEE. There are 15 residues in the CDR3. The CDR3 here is CASSLVGGHNTEAFF. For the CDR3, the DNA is TGTGCCAGCAGCTTGGTTGGGGGCCACAACACTGAAGCTTTCTTT.

The CDR3 nucleotides read TGTGCCAGCAGTTACTCAGGCGGGGTTAACACTGAAGCTTTCTTT. Translation: CASSYSGGVNTEAFF. The chain carries TRBV6-5 and TRBJ1-1, with D uncertain. The CDR3 runs to 15 residues. Looked up from germline, CDR1 is MNHEY and CDR2 is SVGAGI. V gave up 0 bases and J gave up 2 bases, with 10 bases separating them.

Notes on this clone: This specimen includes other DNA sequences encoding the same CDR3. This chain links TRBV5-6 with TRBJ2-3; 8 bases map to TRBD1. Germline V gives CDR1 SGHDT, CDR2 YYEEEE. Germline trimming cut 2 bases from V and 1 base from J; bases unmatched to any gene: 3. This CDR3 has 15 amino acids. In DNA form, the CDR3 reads TGTGCCAGCAGCTTTTTGACAGGGGGCACAGATACGCAGTATTTT. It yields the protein CASSFLTGGTDTQYF.

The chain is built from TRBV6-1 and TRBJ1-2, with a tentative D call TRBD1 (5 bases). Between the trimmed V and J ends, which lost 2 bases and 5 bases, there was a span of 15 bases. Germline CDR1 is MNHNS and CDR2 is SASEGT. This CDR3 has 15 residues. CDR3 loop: CASSEYYRAGYGYTF. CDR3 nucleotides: TGTGCCAGCAGTGAATATTACCGGGCAGGGTATGGCTACACCTTC.

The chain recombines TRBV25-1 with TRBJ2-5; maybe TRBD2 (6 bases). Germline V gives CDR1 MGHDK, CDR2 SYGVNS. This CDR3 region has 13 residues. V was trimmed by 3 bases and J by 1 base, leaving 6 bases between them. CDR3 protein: CASSEGGQETQYF. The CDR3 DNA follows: TGTGCCAGCAGTGAGGGAGGCCAAGAGACCCAGTACTTC.

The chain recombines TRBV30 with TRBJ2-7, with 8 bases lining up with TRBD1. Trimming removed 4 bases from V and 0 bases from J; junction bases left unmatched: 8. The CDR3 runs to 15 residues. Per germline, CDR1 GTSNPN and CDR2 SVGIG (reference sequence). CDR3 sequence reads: CAWIGRTGSSYEQYF. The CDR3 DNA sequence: TGTGCCTGGATAGGCCGGACAGGGAGCTCCTACGAGCAGTACTTC.

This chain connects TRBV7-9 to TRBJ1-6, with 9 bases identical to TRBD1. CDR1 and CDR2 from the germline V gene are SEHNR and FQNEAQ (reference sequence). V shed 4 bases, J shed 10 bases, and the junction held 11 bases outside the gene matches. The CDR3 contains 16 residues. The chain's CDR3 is CASSSAQGTGRSPLHF. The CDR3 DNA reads TGTGCCAGCAGCTCAGCTCAGGGGACAGGGAGGTCACCCCTCCACTTT.

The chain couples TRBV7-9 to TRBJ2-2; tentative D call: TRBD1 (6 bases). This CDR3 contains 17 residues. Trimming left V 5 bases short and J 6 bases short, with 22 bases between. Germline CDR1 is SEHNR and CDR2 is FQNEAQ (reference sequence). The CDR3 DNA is TGTGCCAGCAGCCAAAGGTTTGGGACATCGTATGCCGGGGAGCTGTTTTTT. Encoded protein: CASSQRFGTSYAGELFF.

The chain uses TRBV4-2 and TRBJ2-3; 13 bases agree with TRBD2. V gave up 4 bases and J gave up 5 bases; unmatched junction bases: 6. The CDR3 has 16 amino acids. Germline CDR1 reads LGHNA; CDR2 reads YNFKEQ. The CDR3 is CASSPTSGGALDTQYF. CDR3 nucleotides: TGTGCCAGCAGCCCTACTAGCGGGGGGGCCCTAGATACGCAGTATTTT.

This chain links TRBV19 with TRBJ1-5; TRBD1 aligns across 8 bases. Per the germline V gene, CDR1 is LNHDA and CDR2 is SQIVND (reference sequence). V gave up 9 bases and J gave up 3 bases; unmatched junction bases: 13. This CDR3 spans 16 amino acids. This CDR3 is CASKKGGTGDNQPQHF. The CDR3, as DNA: TGTGCCAGCAAAAAGGGGGGGACAGGCGACAATCAGCCCCAGCATTTT.

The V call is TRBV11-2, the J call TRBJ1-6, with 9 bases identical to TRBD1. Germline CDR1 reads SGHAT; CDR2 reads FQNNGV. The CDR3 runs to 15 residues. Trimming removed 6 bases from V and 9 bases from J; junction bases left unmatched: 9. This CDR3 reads CASRNRDRVSSPLHF. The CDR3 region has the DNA TGTGCCAGCAGGAACCGGGACAGGGTTTCTTCACCCCTCCACTTT.

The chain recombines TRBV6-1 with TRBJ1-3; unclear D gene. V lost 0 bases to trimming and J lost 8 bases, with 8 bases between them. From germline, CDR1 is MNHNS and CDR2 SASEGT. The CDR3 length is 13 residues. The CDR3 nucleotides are TGTGCCAGCAGTGAAGCTGAGGGATACACCATATATTTT. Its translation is CASSEAEGYTIYF.

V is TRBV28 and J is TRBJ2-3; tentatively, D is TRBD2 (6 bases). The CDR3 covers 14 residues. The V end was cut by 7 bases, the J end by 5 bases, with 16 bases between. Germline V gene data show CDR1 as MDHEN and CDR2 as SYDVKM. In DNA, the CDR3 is TGTGCCAGCAACTCCCTAGCGTCGGGAGATACGCAGTATTTT. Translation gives CASNSLASGDTQYF.

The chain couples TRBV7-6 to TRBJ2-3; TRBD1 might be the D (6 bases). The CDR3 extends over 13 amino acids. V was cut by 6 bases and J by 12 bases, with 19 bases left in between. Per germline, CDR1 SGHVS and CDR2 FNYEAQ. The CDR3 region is CASRPRTGNSQYF. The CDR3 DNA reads TGTGCCAGCAGACCTAGAACAGGGAACTCTCAGTATTTT.